This T cell receptor beta chain was captured in a study of cytomegalovirus exposure and HLA in healthy donors. Study-wide background: Membership in the Caucasian-associated ancestry cluster was found for 75% to 90% of approximately 400 genotyped donors. Whole-study results and caveats: Reports showed the classifier diagnosing cytomegalovirus status with high specificity and sensitivity. Most sequenced TCRs were rare (though some public TCRs occurred in many donors). One variant, a missense change in DCLRE1C, was linked in a later analysis to TCR beta V- and J-gene trimming.

The PCR used 60 Vbeta and 13 Jbeta primers. Clones were sequenced by immunoSEQ multiplex PCR, and TCRdb holds only the in-frame ones, with some missing. This sample has about 110,000 clones; around two thirds occur once, and the top ten carry 14%. A few counts support this clone. What it recognizes is unknown. Germline V CDR1 and CDR2: SGDLS, YYNGEE. The V end lost 4 bases, the J end lost 2 bases, and 15 bases lay between the germline ends. The CDR3 covers 15 residues. This TCR came from a woman in her 40s in good health and CMV-seropositive. Sequenced: PBMCs. V and J are TRBV9 and TRBJ1-1, with a tentative D call TRBD1 (6 bases). CDR3 sequence (DNA): TGTGCCAGCAGCATCCAACAGGGTGGAAACACTGAAGCTTTCTTT. Translated, it gives CASSIQQGGNTEAFF.